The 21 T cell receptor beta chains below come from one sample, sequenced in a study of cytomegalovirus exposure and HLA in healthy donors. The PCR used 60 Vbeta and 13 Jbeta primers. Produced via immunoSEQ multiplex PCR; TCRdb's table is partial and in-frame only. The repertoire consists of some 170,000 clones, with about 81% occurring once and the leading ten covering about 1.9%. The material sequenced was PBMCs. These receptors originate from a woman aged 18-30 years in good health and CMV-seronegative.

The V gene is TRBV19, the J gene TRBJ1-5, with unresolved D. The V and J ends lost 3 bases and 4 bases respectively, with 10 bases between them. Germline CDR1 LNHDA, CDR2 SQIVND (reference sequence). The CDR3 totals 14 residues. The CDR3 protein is CASSINRGNQPQHF. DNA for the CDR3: TGTGCCAGTAGTATTAACCGAGGTAATCAGCCCCAGCATTTT. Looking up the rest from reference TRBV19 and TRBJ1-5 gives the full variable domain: DGGITQSPKYLFRKEGQNVTLSCEQNLNHDAMYWYRQDPGQGLRLIYYSQIVNDFQKGDIAEGYSVSREKKESFPLTVTSAQKNPTAFYLCASSINRGNQPQHFGDGTRLSIL.

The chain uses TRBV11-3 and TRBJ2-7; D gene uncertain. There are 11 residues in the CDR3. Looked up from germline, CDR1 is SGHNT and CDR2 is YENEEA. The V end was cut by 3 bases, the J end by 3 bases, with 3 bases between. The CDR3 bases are TGTGCCAGCAGCTTCTACTACGAGCAGTACTTC. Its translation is CASSFYYEQYF.

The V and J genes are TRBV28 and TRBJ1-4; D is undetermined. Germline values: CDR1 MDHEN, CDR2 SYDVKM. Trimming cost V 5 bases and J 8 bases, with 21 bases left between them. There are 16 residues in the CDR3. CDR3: CASSPPKGASWEKLFF. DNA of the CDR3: TGTGCCAGCAGTCCCCCCAAGGGAGCGTCTTGGGAAAAACTGTTTTTT.

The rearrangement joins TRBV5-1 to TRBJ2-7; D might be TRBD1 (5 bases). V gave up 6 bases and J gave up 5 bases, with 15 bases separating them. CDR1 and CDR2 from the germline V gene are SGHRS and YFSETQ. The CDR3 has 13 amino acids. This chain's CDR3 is CASNLVGEDEQYF. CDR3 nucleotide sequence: TGCGCCAGCAATCTGGTAGGGGAAGACGAGCAGTACTTC.

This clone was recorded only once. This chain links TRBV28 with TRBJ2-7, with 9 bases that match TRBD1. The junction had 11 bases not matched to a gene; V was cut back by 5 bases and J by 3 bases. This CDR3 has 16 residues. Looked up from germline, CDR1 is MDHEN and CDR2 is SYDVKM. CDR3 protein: CASSAAYRGRFYEQYF. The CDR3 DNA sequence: TGTGCCAGCAGTGCAGCCTACAGGGGGCGCTTCTACGAGCAGTACTTC.

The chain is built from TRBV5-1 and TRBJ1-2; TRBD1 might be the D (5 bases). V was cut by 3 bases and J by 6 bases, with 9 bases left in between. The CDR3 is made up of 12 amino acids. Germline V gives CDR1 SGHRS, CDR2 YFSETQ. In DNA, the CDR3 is TGCGCCAGCAGCTCGACAGTCCATGGCTACACCTTC. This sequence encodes CASSSTVHGYTF.

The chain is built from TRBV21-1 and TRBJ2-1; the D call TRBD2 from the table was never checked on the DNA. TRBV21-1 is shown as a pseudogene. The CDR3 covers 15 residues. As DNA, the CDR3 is TGTGCCAGCAGCGGGCCACTAGCGGGTTATGTTGAGCAGTTCTTC. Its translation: CASSGPLAGYVEQFF.

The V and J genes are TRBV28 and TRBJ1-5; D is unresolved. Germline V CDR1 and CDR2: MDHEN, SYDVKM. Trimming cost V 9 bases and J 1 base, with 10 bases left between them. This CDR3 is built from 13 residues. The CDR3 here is CASTPSSNQPQHF. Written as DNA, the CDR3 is TGTGCCAGTACCCCTAGCAGCAATCAGCCCCAGCATTTT.

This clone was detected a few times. The CDR3, as DNA: TGTGCCAGCAGCTGGGACAGGGATTCCGCCGAGCAGTACTTC. This gives the protein CASSWDRDSAEQYF. This chain joins TRBV7-3 and TRBJ2-7; 9 bases align to TRBD1. CDR1 and CDR2 (germline): SGHTA, FQGTGA. V lost 4 bases to trimming and J lost 6 bases; unmatched junction nucleotides: 7. CDR3 length: 14 amino acids.

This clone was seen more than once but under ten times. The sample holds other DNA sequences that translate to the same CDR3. The CDR3 DNA follows: TGTGCCAGCAGTTTACGAGAGACCCAGTACTTC. Translating it yields CASSLRETQYF. The V gene is TRBV28, the J gene TRBJ2-5; D uncertain. Trimming shortened V by 2 bases and J by 4 bases, and 2 bases separated the two germline ends. The CDR3 is made up of 11 amino acids. Germline CDR1 reads MDHEN; CDR2 reads SYDVKM.

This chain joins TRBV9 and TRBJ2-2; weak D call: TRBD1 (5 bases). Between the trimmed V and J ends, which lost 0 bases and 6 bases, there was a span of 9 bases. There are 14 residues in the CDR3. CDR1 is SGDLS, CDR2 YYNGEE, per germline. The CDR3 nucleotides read TGTGCCAGCAGCGTAGGCCCCAGGGCCGGGGAGCTGTTTTTT. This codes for CASSVGPRAGELFF.

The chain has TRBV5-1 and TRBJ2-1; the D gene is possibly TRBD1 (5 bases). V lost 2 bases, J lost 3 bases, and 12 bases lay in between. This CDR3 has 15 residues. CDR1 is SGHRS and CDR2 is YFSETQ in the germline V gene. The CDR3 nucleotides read TGCGCCAGCAGCTTCAGGGTAAGCGACTACAATGAGCAGTTCTTC. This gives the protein CASSFRVSDYNEQFF.

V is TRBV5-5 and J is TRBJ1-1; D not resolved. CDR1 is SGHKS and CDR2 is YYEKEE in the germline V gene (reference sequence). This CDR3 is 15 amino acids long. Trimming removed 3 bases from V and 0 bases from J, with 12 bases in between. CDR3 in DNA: TGTGCCAGCAGCTCCCGGACGGGAATGAACACTGAAGCTTTCTTT. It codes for CASSSRTGMNTEAFF.

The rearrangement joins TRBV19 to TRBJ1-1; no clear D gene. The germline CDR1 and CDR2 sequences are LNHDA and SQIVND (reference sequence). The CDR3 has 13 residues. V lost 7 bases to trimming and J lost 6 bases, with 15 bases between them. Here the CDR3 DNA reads TGTGCCAGTAAGGAATTGAGGACTGCTGAAGCTTTCTTT. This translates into CASKELRTAEAFF.

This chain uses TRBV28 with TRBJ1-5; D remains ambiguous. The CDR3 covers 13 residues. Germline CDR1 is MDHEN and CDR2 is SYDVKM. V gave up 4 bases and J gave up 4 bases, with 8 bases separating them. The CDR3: CASSSGVNQPQHF. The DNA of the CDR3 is TGTGCCAGCAGTTCCGGGGTAAATCAGCCCCAGCATTTT.

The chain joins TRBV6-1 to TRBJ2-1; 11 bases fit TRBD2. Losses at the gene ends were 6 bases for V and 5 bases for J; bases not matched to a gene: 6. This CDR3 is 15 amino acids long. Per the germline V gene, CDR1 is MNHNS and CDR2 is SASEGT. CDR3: CASRAGTSGNNEQFF. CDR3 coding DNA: TGTGCCAGCAGAGCCGGGACTAGCGGTAACAATGAGCAGTTCTTC.

CDR3 DNA sequence: TGCGCCAGCAGCCAAGTCGGTACTAGCGGGGTAACCGGGGAGCTGTTTTTT. It yields the protein CASSQVGTSGVTGELFF. The rearrangement uses TRBV4-1 and TRBJ2-2; TRBD2 matches at 10 bases. The germline V gene has CDR1 MGHRA and CDR2 YSYEKL. The CDR3 loop spans 17 amino acids. With V trimmed by 1 base and J by 5 bases, 7 bases remained unmatched.

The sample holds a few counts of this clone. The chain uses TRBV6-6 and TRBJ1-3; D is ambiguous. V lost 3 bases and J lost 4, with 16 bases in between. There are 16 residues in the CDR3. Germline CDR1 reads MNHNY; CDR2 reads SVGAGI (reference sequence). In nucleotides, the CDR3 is TGTGCCAGCAGTTATTTTCACGGGGTTCCCGGAAACACCATATATTTT. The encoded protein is CASSYFHGVPGNTIYF.

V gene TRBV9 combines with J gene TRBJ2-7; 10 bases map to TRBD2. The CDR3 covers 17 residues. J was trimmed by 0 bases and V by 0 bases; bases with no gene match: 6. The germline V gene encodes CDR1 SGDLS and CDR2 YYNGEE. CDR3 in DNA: TGTGCCAGCAGCGTAGGGACTAGCGGAAGGAGCTCCTACGAGCAGTACTTC. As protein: CASSVGTSGRSSYEQYF.

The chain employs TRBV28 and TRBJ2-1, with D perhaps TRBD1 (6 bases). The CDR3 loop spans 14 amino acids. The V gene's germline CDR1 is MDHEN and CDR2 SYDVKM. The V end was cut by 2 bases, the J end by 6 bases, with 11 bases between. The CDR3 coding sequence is TGTGCCAGCAGTTTAGTCCTACAGGGCAATGAGCAGTTCTTC. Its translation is CASSLVLQGNEQFF.

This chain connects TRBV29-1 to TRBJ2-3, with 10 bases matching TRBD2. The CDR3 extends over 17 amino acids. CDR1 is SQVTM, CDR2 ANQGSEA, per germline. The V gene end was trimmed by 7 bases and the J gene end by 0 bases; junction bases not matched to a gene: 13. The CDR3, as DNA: TGCAGCGCCCTTACTAGCGGGACACAAACTAGCACAGATACGCAGTATTTT. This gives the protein CSALTSGTQTSTDTQYF.